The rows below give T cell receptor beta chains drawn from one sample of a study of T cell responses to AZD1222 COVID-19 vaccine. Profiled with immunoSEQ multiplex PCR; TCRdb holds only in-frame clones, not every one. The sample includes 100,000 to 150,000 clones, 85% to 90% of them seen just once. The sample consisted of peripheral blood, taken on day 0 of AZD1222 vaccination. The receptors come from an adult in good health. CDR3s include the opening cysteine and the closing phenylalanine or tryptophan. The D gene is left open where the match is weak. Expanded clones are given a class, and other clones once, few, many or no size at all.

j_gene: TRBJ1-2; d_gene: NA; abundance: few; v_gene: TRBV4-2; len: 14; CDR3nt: TGTGCCAGCAGCCTCACAGGTGGTGGCTATGGCTACACCTTC; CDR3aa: CASSLTGGGYGYTF
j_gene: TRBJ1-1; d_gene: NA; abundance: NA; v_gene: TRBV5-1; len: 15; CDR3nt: TGCGCCAGCAGCTCCAACGCTGCAGGGAACACTGAAGCTTTCTTT; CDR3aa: CASSSNAAGNTEAFF
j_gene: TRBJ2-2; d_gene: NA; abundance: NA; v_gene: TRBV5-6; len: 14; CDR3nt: TGTGCCAGCAGCCGTGGGCGGGGTGCCGGGGAGCTGTTTTTT; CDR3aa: CASSRGRGAGELFF
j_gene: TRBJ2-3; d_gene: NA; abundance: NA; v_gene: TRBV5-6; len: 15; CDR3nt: TGTGCCAGCAGCTTTGGGCGGGGAAGCACAGATACGCAGTATTTT; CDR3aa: CASSFGRGSTDTQYF
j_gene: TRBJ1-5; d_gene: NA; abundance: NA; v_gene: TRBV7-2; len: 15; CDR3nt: TGTGCCAGCAGCTTGACGGGGGGCGCCGGTCAGCCCCAGCATTTT; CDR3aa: CASSLTGGAGQPQHF
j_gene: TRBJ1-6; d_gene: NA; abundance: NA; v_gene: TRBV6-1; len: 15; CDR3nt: TGTGCCAGCAGTGAAAACAGGGAGCAAAATTCACCCCTCCACTTT; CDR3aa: CASSENREQNSPLHF
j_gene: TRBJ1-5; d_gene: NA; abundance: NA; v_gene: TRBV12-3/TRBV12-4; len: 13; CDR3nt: TGTGCCAGCAGGGCATTTGGCAATCAGCCCCAGCATTTT; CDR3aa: CASRAFGNQPQHF
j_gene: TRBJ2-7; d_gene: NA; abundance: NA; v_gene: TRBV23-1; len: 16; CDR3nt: TGCGCCAGCGACGTGGGAGGGGGACAGGCGAAGTGGGAGCAGTACTTC; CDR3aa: CASDVGGGQAKWEQYF
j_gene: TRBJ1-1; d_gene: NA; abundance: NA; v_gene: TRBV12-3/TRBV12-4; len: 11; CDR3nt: TGTGCCAGCAGTCCAAGGGAGGAAGCTTTCTTT; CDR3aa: CASSPREEAFF
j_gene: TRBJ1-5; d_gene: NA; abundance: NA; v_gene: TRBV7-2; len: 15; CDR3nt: TGTGCCAGCAGCTTAGTGTGGGACCCTAATCAGCCCCAGCATTTT; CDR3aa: CASSLVWDPNQPQHF
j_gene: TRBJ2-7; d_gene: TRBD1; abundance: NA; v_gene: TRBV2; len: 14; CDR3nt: TGTGCCAGCAGTGATCGGACAGGAGGCAACGAGCAGTACTTC; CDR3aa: CASSDRTGGNEQYF
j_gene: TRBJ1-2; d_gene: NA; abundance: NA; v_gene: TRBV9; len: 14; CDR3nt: TGTGCCAGCAGCGCCTCCGACAGGAACTATGGCTACACCTTC; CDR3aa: CASSASDRNYGYTF
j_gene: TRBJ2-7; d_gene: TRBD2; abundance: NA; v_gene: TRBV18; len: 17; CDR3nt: TGTGCCAGCTCACTAGCGCTGCTCGGGGGGAGGCCGGACGAGCAGTACTTC; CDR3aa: CASSLALLGGRPDEQYF
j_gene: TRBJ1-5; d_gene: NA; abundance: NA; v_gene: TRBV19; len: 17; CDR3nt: TGTGCCAGTAGTATTATCCCCGGAGGTCGGGGGTATCAGCCCCAGCATTTT; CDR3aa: CASSIIPGGRGYQPQHF
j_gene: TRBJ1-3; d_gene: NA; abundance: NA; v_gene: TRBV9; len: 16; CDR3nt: TGTGCCAGCAGCGTAGATCGGATAGGATCGAGAAACACCATATATTTT; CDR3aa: CASSVDRIGSRNTIYF
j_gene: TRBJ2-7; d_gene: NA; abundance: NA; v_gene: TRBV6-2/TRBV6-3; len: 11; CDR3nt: TGTGCCAGCAGTATCTCCTACGAGCAGTACTTC; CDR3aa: CASSISYEQYF
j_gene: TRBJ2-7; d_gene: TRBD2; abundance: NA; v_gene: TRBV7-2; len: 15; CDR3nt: TGTGCCAGCAGCTTGTTGAGCGGGAGGGACGACGAGCAGTACTTC; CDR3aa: CASSLLSGRDDEQYF
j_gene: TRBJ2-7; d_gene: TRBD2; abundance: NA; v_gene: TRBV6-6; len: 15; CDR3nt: TGTGCCAGCAGGCCAAACGGCGGGGGGCAGTACGAGCAGTACTTC; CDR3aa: CASRPNGGGQYEQYF
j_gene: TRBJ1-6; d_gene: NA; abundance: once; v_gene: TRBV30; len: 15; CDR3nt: TGTGCCTGGAGCGGAGGAATGGGGTTATGGTCACCCCTCCACTTT; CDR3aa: CAWSGGMGLWSPLHF
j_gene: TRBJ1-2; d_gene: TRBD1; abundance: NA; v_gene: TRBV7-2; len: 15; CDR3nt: TGTGCCAGCAGCTTAGCCAGGGGGCACCTCTATGGCTACACCTTC; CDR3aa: CASSLARGHLYGYTF
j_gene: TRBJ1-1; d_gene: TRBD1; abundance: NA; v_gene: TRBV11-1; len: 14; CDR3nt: TGTGCCAGCAGCATAGACAGGGCTGGGACTGAAGCTTTCTTT; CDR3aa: CASSIDRAGTEAFF
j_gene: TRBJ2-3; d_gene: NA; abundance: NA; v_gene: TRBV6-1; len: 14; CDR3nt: TGTGCCAGCAGTGAGGGGCTAGGGGCAGATACGCAGTATTTT; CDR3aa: CASSEGLGADTQYF
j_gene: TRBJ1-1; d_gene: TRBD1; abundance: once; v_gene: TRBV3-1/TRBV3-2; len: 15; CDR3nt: TGTGCCAGCAGCGCCCCGCCGACAGGGGGCTTTGAAGCTTTCTTT; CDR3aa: CASSAPPTGGFEAFF
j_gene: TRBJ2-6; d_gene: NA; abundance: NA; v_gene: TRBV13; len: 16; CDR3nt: TGTGCCAGCAGCTTAGCATCCTACTCTGGGGCCAACGTCCTGACTTTC; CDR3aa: CASSLASYSGANVLTF
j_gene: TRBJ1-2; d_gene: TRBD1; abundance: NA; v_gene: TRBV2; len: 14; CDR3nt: TGTGCCAGCAGCGCCTTACAGGGGGCGGGCGGCTACACCTTC; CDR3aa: CASSALQGAGGYTF
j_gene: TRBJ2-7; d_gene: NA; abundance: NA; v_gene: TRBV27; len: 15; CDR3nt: TGTGCCAGCAGTTTAAGAGGTGCCAGCTCCTACGAGCAGTACTTC; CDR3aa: CASSLRGASSYEQYF